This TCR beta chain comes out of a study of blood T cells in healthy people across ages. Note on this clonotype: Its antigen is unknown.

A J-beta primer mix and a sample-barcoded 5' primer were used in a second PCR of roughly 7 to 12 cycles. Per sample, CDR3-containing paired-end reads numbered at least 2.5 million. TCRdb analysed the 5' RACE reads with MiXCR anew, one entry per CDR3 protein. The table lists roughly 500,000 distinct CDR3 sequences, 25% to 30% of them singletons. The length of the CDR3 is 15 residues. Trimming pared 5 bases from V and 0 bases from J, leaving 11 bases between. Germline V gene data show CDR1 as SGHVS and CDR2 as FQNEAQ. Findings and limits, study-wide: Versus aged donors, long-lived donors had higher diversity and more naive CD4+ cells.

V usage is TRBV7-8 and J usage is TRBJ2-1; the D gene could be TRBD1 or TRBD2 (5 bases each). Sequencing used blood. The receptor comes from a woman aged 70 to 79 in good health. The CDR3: CASSHGTPSYNEQFF. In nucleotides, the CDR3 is TGTGCCAGCAGCCACGGGACCCCCTCCTACAATGAGCAGTTCTTC.